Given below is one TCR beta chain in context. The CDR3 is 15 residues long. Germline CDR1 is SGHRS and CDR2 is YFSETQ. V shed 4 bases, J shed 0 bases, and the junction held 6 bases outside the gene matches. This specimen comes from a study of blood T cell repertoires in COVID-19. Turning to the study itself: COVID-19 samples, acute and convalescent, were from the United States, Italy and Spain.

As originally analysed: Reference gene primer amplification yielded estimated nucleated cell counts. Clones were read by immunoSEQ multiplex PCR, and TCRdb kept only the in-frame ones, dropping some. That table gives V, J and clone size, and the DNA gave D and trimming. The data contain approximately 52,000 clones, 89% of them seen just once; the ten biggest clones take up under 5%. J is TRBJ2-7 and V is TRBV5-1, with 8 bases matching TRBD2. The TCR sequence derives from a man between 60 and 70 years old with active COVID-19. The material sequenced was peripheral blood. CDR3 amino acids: CASSISGSFSYEQYF. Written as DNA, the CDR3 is TGCGCCAGCAGCATAAGCGGGAGTTTCTCCTACGAGCAGTACTTC.